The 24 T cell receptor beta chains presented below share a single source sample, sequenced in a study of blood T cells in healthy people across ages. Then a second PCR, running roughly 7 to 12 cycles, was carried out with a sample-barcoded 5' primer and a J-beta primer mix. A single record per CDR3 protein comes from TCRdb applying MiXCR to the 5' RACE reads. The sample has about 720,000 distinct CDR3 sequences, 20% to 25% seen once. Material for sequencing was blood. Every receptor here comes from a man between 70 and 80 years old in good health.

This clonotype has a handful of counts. Here the CDR3 reads CASSLMRVNYEQYV. The CDR3 coding sequence is TGTGCCAGCAGCTTAATGCGGGTAAACTACGAGCAGTACGTC. The rearrangement links TRBV7-3 to TRBJ2-5; D possibly corresponds to TRBD2 (5 bases). The J call may be mistaken, given a closer DNA end match to TRBJ2-7. From germline, CDR1 is SGHTA and CDR2 FQGTGA. This CDR3 spans 14 amino acids.

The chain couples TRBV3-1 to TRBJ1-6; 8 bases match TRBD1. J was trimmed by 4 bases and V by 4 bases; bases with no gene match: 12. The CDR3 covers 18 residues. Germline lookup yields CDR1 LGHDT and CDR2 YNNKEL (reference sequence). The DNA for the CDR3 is TGTGCCAGCAGCCCGACGATCGGGACAGGACTTTATAATTCACCCCTCCACTTT. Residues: CASSPTIGTGLYNSPLHF. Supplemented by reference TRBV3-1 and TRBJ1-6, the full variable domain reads DTAVSQTPKYLVTQMGNDKSIKCEQNLGHDTMYWYKQDSKKFLKIMFSYNNKELIINETVPNRFSPKSPDKAHLNLHINSLELGDSAVYFCASSPTIGTGLYNSPLHFGNGTRLTVT.

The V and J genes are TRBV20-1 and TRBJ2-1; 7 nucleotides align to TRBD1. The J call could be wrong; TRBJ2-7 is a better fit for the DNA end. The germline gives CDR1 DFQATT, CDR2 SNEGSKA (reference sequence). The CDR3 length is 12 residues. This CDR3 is CSATDRDYEQYF. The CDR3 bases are TGCAGTGCTACAGACAGGGACTACGAGCAGTACTTC.

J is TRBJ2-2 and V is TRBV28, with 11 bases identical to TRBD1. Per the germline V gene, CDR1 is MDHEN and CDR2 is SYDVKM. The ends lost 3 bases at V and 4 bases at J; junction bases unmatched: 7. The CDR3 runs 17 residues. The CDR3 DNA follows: TGTGCCAGCAGTTTCCTACACGGGACAGGGGGCACCGGGGAGCTGTTTTTT. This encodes CASSFLHGTGGTGELFF.

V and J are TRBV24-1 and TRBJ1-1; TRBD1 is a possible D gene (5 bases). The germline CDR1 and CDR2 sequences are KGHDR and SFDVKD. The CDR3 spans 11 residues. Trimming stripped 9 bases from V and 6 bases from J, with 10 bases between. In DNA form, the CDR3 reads TGTGCCACCGGGTTGGGGGCTGAAGCTTTCTTT. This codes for CATGLGAEAFF.

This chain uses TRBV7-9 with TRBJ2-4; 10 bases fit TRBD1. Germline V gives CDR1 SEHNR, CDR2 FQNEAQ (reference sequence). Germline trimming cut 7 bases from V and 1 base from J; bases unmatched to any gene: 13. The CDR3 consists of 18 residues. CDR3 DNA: TGTGCCAGCAACAAACCTCCGACAGGGGGCTGGGCCAAAAACATTCAGTACTTC. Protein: CASNKPPTGGWAKNIQYF.

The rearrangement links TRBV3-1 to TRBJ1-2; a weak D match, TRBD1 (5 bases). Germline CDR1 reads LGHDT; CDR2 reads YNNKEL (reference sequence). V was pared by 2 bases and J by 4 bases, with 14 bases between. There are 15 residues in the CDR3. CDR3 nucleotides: TGTGCCAGCAGCCAATTCTTGACAGCTATCTATGGCTACACCTTC. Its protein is CASSQFLTAIYGYTF.

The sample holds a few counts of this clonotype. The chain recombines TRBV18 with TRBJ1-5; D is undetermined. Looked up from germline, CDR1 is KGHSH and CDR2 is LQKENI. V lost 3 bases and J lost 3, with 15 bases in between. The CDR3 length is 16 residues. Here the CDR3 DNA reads TGTGCCAGCTCACCGACCCGCACCAACCACAATCAGCCCCAGCATTTT. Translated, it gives CASSPTRTNHNQPQHF. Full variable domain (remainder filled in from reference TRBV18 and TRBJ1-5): NAGVMQNPRHLVRRRGQEARLRCSPMKGHSHVYWYRQLPEEGLKFMVYLQKENIIDESGMPKERFSAEFPKEGPSILRIQQVVRGDSAAYFCASSPTRTNHNQPQHFGDGTRLSIL.

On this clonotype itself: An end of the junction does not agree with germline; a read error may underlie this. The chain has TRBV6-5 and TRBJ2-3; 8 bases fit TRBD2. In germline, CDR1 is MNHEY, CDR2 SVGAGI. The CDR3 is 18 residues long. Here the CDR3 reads CASSYRETSGLAPGTQYF. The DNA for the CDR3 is TGTGCCAGTAGTTACCGAGAAACTAGCGGCCTGGCACCTGGTACGCAGTATTTT.

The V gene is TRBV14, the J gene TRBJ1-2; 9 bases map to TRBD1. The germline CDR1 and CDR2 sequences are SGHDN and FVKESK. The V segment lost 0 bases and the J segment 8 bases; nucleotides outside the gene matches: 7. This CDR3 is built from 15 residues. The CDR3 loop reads CASSQEGTGRWGYTF. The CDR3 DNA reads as TGTGCCAGCAGCCAAGAAGGGACAGGGCGATGGGGCTACACCTTC.

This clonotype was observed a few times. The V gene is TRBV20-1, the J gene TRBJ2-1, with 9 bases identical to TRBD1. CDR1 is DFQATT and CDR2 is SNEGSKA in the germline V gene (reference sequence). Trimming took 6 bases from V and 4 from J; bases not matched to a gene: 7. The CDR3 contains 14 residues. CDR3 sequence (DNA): TGCAGTGCACGGGGGACAGGGAATTACAATGAGCAGTTCTTC. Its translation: CSARGTGNYNEQFF.

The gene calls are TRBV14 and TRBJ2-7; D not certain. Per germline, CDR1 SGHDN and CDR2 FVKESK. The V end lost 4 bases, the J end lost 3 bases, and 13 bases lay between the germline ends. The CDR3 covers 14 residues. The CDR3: CASSLHMESYEQYF. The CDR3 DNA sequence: TGTGCCAGCAGCCTGCATATGGAGAGCTACGAGCAGTACTTC. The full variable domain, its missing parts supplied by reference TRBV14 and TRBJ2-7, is EAGVTQFPSHSVIEKGQTVTLRCDPISGHDNLYWYRRVMGKEIKFLLHFVKESKQDESGMPNNRFLAERTGGTYSTLKVQPAELEDSGVYFCASSLHMESYEQYFGPGTRLTVT.

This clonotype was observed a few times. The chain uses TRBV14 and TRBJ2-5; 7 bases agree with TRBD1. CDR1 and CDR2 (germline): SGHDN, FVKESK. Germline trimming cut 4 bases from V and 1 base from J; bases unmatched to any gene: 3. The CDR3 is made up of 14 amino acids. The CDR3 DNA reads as TGTGCCAGCAGCCGCCGGGACAGCCAAGAGACCCAGTACTTC. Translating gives CASSRRDSQETQYF.

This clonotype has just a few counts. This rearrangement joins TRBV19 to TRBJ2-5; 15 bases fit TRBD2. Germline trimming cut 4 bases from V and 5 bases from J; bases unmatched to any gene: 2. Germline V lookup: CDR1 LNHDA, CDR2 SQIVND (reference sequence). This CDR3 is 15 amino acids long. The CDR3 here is CASSTGLAGGETQYF. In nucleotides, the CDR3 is TGTGCCAGTAGTACAGGACTAGCGGGAGGGGAGACCCAGTACTTC.

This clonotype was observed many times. CDR3 DNA sequence: TGTGCCAGCAGCCCACGGGGCTACGAGCAGTACTTC. It is translated as CASSPRGYEQYF. The J gene is TRBJ2-7, the V gene TRBV18; tentative D call: TRBD2 (5 bases). The CDR3 has 12 residues. Trimming shortened V by 8 bases and J by 3 bases, and 11 bases separated the two germline ends. Germline assignment: CDR1 KGHSH and CDR2 LQKENI.

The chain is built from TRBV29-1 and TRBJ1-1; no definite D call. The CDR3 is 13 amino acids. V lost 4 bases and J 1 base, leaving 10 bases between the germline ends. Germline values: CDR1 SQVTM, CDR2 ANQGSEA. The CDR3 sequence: CSVARRANTEAFF. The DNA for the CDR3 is TGCAGCGTTGCGCGACGGGCGAACACTGAAGCTTTCTTT.

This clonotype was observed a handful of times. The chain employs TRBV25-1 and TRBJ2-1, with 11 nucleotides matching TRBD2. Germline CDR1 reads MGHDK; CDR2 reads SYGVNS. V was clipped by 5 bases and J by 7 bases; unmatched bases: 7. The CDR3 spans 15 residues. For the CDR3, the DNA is TGTGCCAGCAGTAGATTGACTAGCGGGGATAATGAGCAGTTCTTC. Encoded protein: CASSRLTSGDNEQFF.

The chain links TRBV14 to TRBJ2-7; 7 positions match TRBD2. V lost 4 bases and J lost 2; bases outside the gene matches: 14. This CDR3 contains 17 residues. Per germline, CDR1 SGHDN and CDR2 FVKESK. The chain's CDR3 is CASSPNALAGRTYEQYV. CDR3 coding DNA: TGTGCCAGCAGCCCCAACGCACTAGCCGGGAGGACCTACGAGCAGTACGTC.

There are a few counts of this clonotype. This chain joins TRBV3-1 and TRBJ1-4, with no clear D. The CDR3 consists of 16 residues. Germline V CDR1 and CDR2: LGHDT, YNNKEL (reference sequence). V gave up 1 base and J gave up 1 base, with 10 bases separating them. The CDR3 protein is CASSQGFKLTNEKLFF. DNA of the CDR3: TGTGCCAGCAGCCAAGGGTTCAAGCTAACTAATGAAAAACTGTTTTTT.

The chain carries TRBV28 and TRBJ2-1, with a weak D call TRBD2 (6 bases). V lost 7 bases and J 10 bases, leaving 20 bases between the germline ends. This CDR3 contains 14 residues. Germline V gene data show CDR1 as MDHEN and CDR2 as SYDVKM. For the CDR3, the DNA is TGTGCCAGCATCGGTACCGGGACTGGCGAGGAGCAGTTCTTC. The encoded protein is CASIGTGTGEEQFF.

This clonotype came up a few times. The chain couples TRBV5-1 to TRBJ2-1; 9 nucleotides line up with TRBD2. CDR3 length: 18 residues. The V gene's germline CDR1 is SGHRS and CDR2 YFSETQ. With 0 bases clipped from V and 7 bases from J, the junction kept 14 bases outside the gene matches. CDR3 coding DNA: TGCGCCAGCAGCTTGGAATCTCCTGGGACTAGCTCTGGGAATGAGCAGTTCTTC. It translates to CASSLESPGTSSGNEQFF.

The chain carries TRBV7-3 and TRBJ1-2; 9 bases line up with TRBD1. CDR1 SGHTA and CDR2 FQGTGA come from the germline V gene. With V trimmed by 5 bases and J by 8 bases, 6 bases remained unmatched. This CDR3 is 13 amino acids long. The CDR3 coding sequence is TGTGCCAGCAGCGGGGACAGGGTCAGGGGCTACACCTTC. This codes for CASSGDRVRGYTF.

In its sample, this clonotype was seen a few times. The CDR3 loop reads CASSLVLESTDTQYF. The DNA of the CDR3 is TGCGCCAGCAGCTTGGTCCTAGAGAGCACAGATACGCAGTATTTT. This rearrangement joins TRBV5-1 to TRBJ2-3; D call uncertain. Trimming removed 0 bases from V and 0 bases from J, with 8 bases in between. CDR3 size: 15 residues. CDR1 is SGHRS and CDR2 is YFSETQ in the germline V gene.

CDR3 in DNA: TGTGCCAGCTCAACGACGGGGGGCCTAAAGGGGACTGAAGCTTTCTTT. Its translation: CASSTTGGLKGTEAFF. V is TRBV18 and J is TRBJ1-1; a weak D match, TRBD1 (6 bases). V lost 5 bases and J lost 5, with 21 bases in between. The V gene's germline CDR1 is KGHSH and CDR2 LQKENI. The CDR3 is 16 residues long.